This T cell receptor beta chain derives from a study of OX40 agonist ivuxolimab in advanced cancers. Study summary: At doses from 0.01 to 10 mg/kg, patients were given intravenous ivuxolimab every 2 weeks.

Blood was sampled at baseline, cycle 4 day 1, and cycle 7 day 1. This CDR3 is built from 15 residues. CDR1 and CDR2 from the germline V gene are PRHDT and FYEKMQ (reference sequence). V dropped 5 bases and J dropped 10; count of bases not matched to a gene: 9. Remarks on this clone: Its specificity is unknown.

Sequencing used immunoSEQ multiplex PCR; TCRdb keeps in-frame clones, though not all of them. The data contain around 66,000 clones, roughly 84% of them singletons. The study, taken as a whole, reports: Low normalized T-cell clonal expansion also characterized some of the nonresponders.

The chain combines TRBV13 with TRBJ1-6; 9 positions match TRBD1. The material sequenced was CD4+ or CD8+ T cells sorted from blood, taken in a trial of the OX40 agonist ivuxolimab. This clonotype originated in an adult with an advanced solid tumor such as melanoma, head and neck, liver or kidney cancer. The CDR3 DNA reads TGTGCCAGCAGCCATACCGGGACAGGGATATCACCCCTCCACTTT. Its translation: CASSHTGTGISPLHF.